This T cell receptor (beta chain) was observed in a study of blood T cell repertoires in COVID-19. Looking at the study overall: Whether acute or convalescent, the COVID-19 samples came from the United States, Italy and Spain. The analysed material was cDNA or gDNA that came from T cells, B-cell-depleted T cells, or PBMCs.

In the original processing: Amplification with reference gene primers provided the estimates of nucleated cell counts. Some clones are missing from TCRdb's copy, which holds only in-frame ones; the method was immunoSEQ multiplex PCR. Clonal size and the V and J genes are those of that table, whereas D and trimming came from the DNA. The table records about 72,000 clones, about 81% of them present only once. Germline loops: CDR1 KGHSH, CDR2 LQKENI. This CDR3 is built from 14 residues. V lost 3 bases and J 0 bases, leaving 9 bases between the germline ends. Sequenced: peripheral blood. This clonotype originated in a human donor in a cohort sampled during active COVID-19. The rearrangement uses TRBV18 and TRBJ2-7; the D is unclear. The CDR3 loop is CASSPSVSSYEQYF. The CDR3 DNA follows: TGTGCCAGCTCACCGTCAGTAAGCTCCTACGAGCAGTACTTC.